Listed below are T cell receptor beta chains from one sample, sequenced in a study of T cells in Graves' hyperthyroidism and ophthalmopathy. TCRdb reprocessed the multiplex PCR reads via MiXCR and lists one record per CDR3 protein. The sample includes around 690,000 distinct CDR3 sequences, less than 25% of them seen just once. The specimen was blood. These receptors came from a man aged 25 to 40 with Graves' ophthalmopathy. The CDR3 runs from the conserved cysteine through the conserved F or W. The D gene is left open where the match is weak. The size field is filled for only some rows; it gives once, few, many or a size class.

- | TRBJ2-1 | - | TRBV4-2 | CASSQEGGPSYNEQFF | TGTGCCAGCAGCCAAGAGGGAGGCCCCTCCTACAATGAGCAGTTCTTC
- | TRBJ2-2 | - | TRBV5-1 | CASSLILDGTRMGGELFF | TGCGCCAGCAGCTTGATCCTCGACGGGACCCGCATGGGCGGGGAGCTGTTTTTT
few | TRBJ1-2 | - | TRBV20-1 | CSAEGRSYGYTF | TGCAGTGCTGAAGGACGGTCCTATGGCTACACCTTC
many | TRBJ2-1 | - | TRBV15 | CATSRGQGSGNEQFF | TGTGCCACCAGCAGAGGGCAGGGGTCGGGCAATGAGCAGTTCTTC
few | TRBJ2-1 | - | TRBV20-1 | CSASDQFVNEQFF | TGCAGTGCCTCCGACCAGTTTGTGAATGAGCAGTTCTTC
- | TRBJ2-1 | - | TRBV19 | CASSIGAAEQFF | TGTGCCAGTAGTATAGGGGCTGCTGAGCAGTTCTTC
many | TRBJ1-1 | TRBD1 | TRBV5-6 | CASSWTGSNTEAFF | TGTGCCAGCAGCTGGACAGGGTCGAACACTGAAGCTTTCTTT
- | TRBJ1-1 | - | TRBV6-5 | CASSYLENTEAFF | TGTGCCAGCAGTTACTTGGAGAACACTGAAGCTTTCTTT
few | TRBJ1-1 | - | TRBV4-2 | CASSQGNGAFF | TGTGCCAGCAGCCAAGGCAACGGAGCTTTCTTT
few | TRBJ1-6 | - | TRBV6-1 | CASSGGRAVDSPLHF | TGTGCCAGCAGTGGAGGAAGGGCCGTTGATTCACCCCTCCACTTT
many | TRBJ2-5 | - | TRBV11-2 | CASANPVRQETQYF | TGTGCCAGCGCAAATCCAGTGCGGCAAGAGACCCAGTACTTC
- | TRBJ2-4 | TRBD2 | TRBV28 | CASSSGEGNIQYF | TGTGCCAGCAGTTCTGGGGAGGGAAACATTCAGTACTTC
once | TRBJ2-1 | TRBD1 | TRBV27 | CASRGQGLLGSYNEQFF | TGTGCCAGCCGGGGACAGGGGTTACTCGGCTCCTACAATGAGCAGTTCTTC
- | TRBJ1-5 | TRBD1 | TRBV6-2/TRBV6-3 | CASSYDRTGVYEPQHF | TGTGCCAGCAGTTACGATCGGACAGGGGTGTATGAGCCCCAGCATTTT
few | TRBJ2-1 | TRBD2 | TRBV5-5 | CASSSTSGFYNEQFF | TGTGCCAGCAGCTCGACTAGCGGGTTCTACAATGAGCAGTTCTTC
many | TRBJ1-5 | TRBD1 | TRBV12-3/TRBV12-4 | CASSRTGGNQPQHF | TGTGCCAGCAGTAGGACAGGGGGCAATCAGCCCCAGCATTTT
- | TRBJ2-2 | - | TRBV27 | CASSSQGTLNTGELFF | TGTGCCAGCAGTTCCCAGGGGACACTTAACACCGGGGAGCTGTTTTTT
- | TRBJ2-5 | TRBD2 | TRBV30 | CAWSGQRGRTQYF | TGTGCCTGGAGTGGACAGCGGGGGCGGACCCAGTACTTC
few | TRBJ2-1 | - | TRBV7-3 | CASSLPPAEQFF | TGTGCCAGCAGCTTACCCCCGGCGGAGCAGTTCTTC
- | TRBJ2-3 | - | TRBV7-9 | CASSPVSGDTQYF | TGTGCCAGCAGCCCCGTGTCAGGGGATACGCAGTATTTT
many | TRBJ2-1 | TRBD2 | TRBV7-2 | CASSFDGRGGNEQFF | TGTGCCAGCAGCTTCGACGGGAGGGGGGGCAATGAGCAGTTCTTC
few | TRBJ1-6 | TRBD1 | TRBV15 | CATSRDRGQPNSPLHF | TGTGCCACCAGCAGAGATAGGGGACAGCCTAATTCACCCCTCCACTTT
- | TRBJ2-6 | TRBD1 | TRBV9 | CASSGGQGTTSGANVLTF | TGTGCCAGCAGCGGAGGACAGGGAACAACCTCTGGGGCCAACGTCCTGACTTTC
- | TRBJ1-2 | - | TRBV4-1 | CASSQDRLRSNYGYTF | TGCGCCAGCAGCCAAGACCGTCTGCGATCTAACTATGGCTACACCTTC
- | TRBJ2-3 | - | TRBV20-1 | CSAHGDLTDTQYF | TGCAGTGCTCACGGAGACCTCACAGATACGCAGTATTTT
- | TRBJ1-6 | TRBD1 | TRBV28 | CASSGSGGVSPLHF | TGTGCCAGCAGTGGGTCAGGGGGAGTTTCACCCCTCCACTTT
many | TRBJ2-1 | TRBD2 | TRBV28 | CASSLPGLAEYNEQFF | TGTGCCAGCAGTCTGCCGGGACTAGCGGAGTACAATGAGCAGTTCTTC
few | TRBJ2-2 | - | TRBV11-2 | CASILHNNAGELFF | TGTGCCAGCATTCTCCATAATAACGCCGGGGAGCTGTTTTTT
- | TRBJ2-1 | - | TRBV5-1 | CASSLGATEGNEQFF | TGCGCCAGCAGCTTGGGGGCGACAGAGGGGAATGAGCAGTTCTTC
few | TRBJ2-7 | TRBD2 | TRBV5-1 | CASSTGGLTEEQYF | TGCGCCAGCAGCACGGGGGGGCTTACGGAGGAGCAGTACTTC
- | TRBJ2-3 | TRBD2 | TRBV11-2 | CASSLDPGGSADTQYF | TGTGCCAGCAGCTTAGATCCGGGCGGGAGTGCAGATACGCAGTATTTT
once | TRBJ2-1 | TRBD2 | TRBV7-2 | CASSFLGLAGGPNEQFF | TGTGCCAGCAGCTTCCTCGGACTAGCGGGAGGTCCCAATGAGCAGTTCTTC
many | TRBJ2-7 | - | TRBV20-1 | CSARDRRALSYEQYF | TGCAGTGCTAGAGACCGTCGGGCGCTTTCCTACGAGCAGTACTTC
- | TRBJ2-1 | - | TRBV4-1 | CASSQDVVVEQFF | TGCGCCAGCAGCCAAGATGTGGTGGTTGAGCAGTTCTTC
- | TRBJ2-5 | - | TRBV9 | CASSVGGAETQYF | TGTGCCAGCAGCGTAGGTGGTGCGGAGACCCAGTACTTC
many | TRBJ1-2 | - | TRBV28 | CASRPPAGTKNYGYTF | TGTGCCAGCAGACCCCCCGCCGGGACAAAGAACTATGGCTACACCTTC
- | TRBJ2-3 | TRBD2 | TRBV7-9 | CASSPGLAVDTQYF | TGTGCCAGCAGCCCCGGACTAGCGGTAGATACGCAGTATTTT
- | TRBJ2-1 | TRBD2 | TRBV6-1 | CATLSGTSGRGEQFF | TGTGCCACTCTCTCCGGGACTAGCGGGAGAGGTGAGCAGTTCTTC
few | TRBJ1-5 | - | TRBV28 | CASSLWGGSQPQHF | TGTGCCAGCAGTTTATGGGGGGGCAGTCAGCCCCAGCATTTT